The 17 T cell receptor beta chains presented below share a single source sample, sequenced in a study of cytomegalovirus exposure and HLA in healthy donors. Primers for the PCR totalled 60 Vbeta and 13 Jbeta. Libraries were prepared by immunoSEQ multiplex PCR; TCRdb keeps only in-frame clonotypes and omits some of them. Among some 120,000 clones, 75% to 85% were seen once, and the ten largest hold around 8.5%. The source material was PBMCs. All receptors come from a woman aged 45-65 years in good health and CMV-seropositive.

V is TRBV7-2 and J is TRBJ1-1; D is ambiguous. V gave up 5 bases and J gave up 0 bases, with 7 bases separating them. This CDR3 is built from 13 residues. CDR1 SGHTA and CDR2 FQGNSA come from the germline V gene. The CDR3 nucleotides read TGTGCCAGCAGCCCCCAGATGAACACTGAAGCTTTCTTT. Protein sequence: CASSPQMNTEAFF.

The V and J genes are TRBV6-6 and TRBJ1-2; 12 positions agree with TRBD1. Trimming took 2 bases from V and 5 from J; bases not matched to a gene: 6. CDR1 is MNHNY, CDR2 SVGAGI, per germline (reference sequence). The CDR3 is 16 amino acids. CDR3 bases: TGTGCCAGCAGTTACGCGGGACAGGGGGCATTGTATGGCTACACCTTC. It encodes CASSYAGQGALYGYTF.

The chain recombines TRBV5-6 with TRBJ2-3, with a weak D call TRBD2 (6 bases). The V end was cut by 0 bases, the J end by 1 base, with 21 bases between. CDR3 length: 19 amino acids. Germline CDR1 is SGHDT and CDR2 is YYEEEE. The CDR3 here is CASSLEEGIGVWGTDTQYF. The CDR3 DNA is TGTGCCAGCAGCTTGGAGGAGGGGATTGGCGTATGGGGCACAGATACGCAGTATTTT.

The chain joins TRBV7-2 to TRBJ2-7; TRBD1 might be the D (6 bases). Trimming shortened V by 4 bases and J by 2 bases, and 12 bases separated the two germline ends. Germline lookup yields CDR1 SGHTA and CDR2 FQGNSA. The CDR3 runs 14 residues. In DNA, the CDR3 is TGTGCCAGCAGCTCGGGACAAAGGGCCTACGAGCAGTACTTC. This codes for CASSSGQRAYEQYF. The full variable domain, rest sourced from reference TRBV7-2 and TRBJ2-7, is GAGVSQSPSNKVTEKGKDVELRCDPISGHTALYWYRQSLGQGLEFLIYFQGNSAPDKSGLPSDRFSAERTGGSVSTLTIQRTQQEDSAVYLCASSSGQRAYEQYFGPGTRLTVT.

V gene TRBV4-3 combines with J gene TRBJ1-6, with 9 nucleotides matching TRBD1. This CDR3 comprises 15 residues. The J segment lost 5 bases and the V segment lost 4 bases, leaving 3 bases of the junction unmatched. Germline V gives CDR1 LGHNA, CDR2 YSLEER. The chain's CDR3 is CASSRRTGDNSPLHF. CDR3 coding DNA: TGCGCCAGCAGCCGAAGGACAGGGGATAATTCACCCCTCCACTTT.

J is TRBJ2-7 and V is TRBV6-1; 10 nucleotides agree with TRBD1. Germline V CDR1 and CDR2: MNHNS, SASEGT. The ends lost 3 bases at V and 0 bases at J; junction bases unmatched: 2. There are 15 residues in the CDR3. The CDR3 DNA is TGTGCCAGCAGTGAGGGACAGGGGAGCTCCTACGAGCAGTACTTC. This sequence encodes CASSEGQGSSYEQYF.

The CDR3 DNA sequence: TGTGCCAGCAGCCCCCAGGGACAGGGACAAGAGACCCAGTACTTC. Translated: CASSPQGQGQETQYF. The chain employs TRBV9 and TRBJ2-5, with 9 nucleotides matching TRBD1. Germline V lookup: CDR1 SGDLS, CDR2 YYNGEE. This CDR3 is built from 15 residues. Trimming cost V 4 bases and J 2 bases; bases outside gene matches: 6.

This chain links TRBV14 with TRBJ2-6, with D tentatively TRBD2 (5 bases). Trimming removed 4 bases at V and 0 bases at J, with 10 bases between. CDR3 size: 16 residues. Looked up from germline, CDR1 is SGHDN and CDR2 is FVKESK. The CDR3 coding sequence is TGTGCCAGCAGCCGCTTCGCGGGCTCTGGGGCCAACGTCCTGACTTTC. This encodes CASSRFAGSGANVLTF. Full variable domain (remainder filled in from reference TRBV14 and TRBJ2-6): EAGVTQFPSHSVIEKGQTVTLRCDPISGHDNLYWYRRVMGKEIKFLLHFVKESKQDESGMPNNRFLAERTGGTYSTLKVQPAELEDSGVYFCASSRFAGSGANVLTFGAGSRLTVL.

The chain couples TRBV13 to TRBJ1-2, with a possible D match to TRBD1 (6 bases). Germline assignment: CDR1 PRHDT and CDR2 FYEKMQ (reference sequence). CDR3 length equals 15 residues. V was shortened by 2 bases and J by 7 bases, with 17 bases between the two germline ends. This CDR3 is CASSLTYRVEGGYTF. CDR3 nucleotide sequence: TGTGCCAGCAGCTTAACGTACAGGGTAGAAGGTGGCTACACCTTC.

The count of this clone is one. The chain carries TRBV5-1 and TRBJ2-2, with 7 bases matching TRBD1. Trimming at V came to 1 base and at J to 2 bases, leaving 8 bases not matched to a gene. The CDR3 extends over 17 amino acids. Germline CDR1 is SGHRS and CDR2 is YFSETQ. For the CDR3, the DNA is TGCGCCAGCAGCTTGCAGAGGGGGCGATCTAACACCGGGGAGCTGTTTTTT. This encodes CASSLQRGRSNTGELFF.

This clone came up a few times. The rearrangement links TRBV27 to TRBJ2-2; 10 nucleotides agree with TRBD1. With 5 bases clipped from V and 7 bases from J, the junction kept 4 bases outside the gene matches. The CDR3 spans 14 residues. From germline, CDR1 is MNHEY and CDR2 SMNVEV (reference sequence). The CDR3 bases are TGTGCCAGCAGTCCCTGGACAGGGGGCGGGGAGCTGTTTTTT. This encodes CASSPWTGGGELFF.

This sequence joins TRBV27 and TRBJ2-1, with TRBD1 matching over 9 bases. CDR1 and CDR2 from the germline V gene are MNHEY and SMNVEV (reference sequence). This CDR3 comprises 13 residues. The J segment lost 6 bases and the V segment lost 7 bases, leaving 4 bases of the junction unmatched. CDR3 region: CASTKTGGNEQFF. CDR3 coding DNA: TGTGCCAGCACCAAGACAGGGGGCAATGAGCAGTTCTTC.

This clone has a handful of counts. The chain employs TRBV29-1 and TRBJ1-5, with D hard to call. Germline V gives CDR1 SQVTM, CDR2 ANQGSEA. The CDR3 totals 13 residues. Between the trimmed V and J ends, which lost 4 bases and 3 bases, there was a span of 10 bases. The CDR3 DNA is TGCAGCGTTGGGGAGACGGACAATCAGCCCCAGCATTTT. Translating it yields CSVGETDNQPQHF.

V is TRBV4-3 and J is TRBJ2-5; TRBD2 matches 7 bases. This CDR3 is built from 15 residues. Germline loops: CDR1 LGHNA, CDR2 YSLEER. V lost 1 base, J lost 5 bases, and 7 bases stayed unmatched. The CDR3 bases are TGCGCCAGCAGCCAAGGTGGCGGGGGACGCGAGACCCAGTACTTC. It encodes CASSQGGGGRETQYF.

This clone was recorded a few times. V usage is TRBV18 and J usage is TRBJ1-1; D perhaps matches TRBD1 (5 bases). The CDR3 is 14 residues long. Germline values: CDR1 KGHSH, CDR2 LQKENI. Trimming removed 3 bases at V and 2 bases at J, with 10 bases between. The CDR3: CASSPQGLNTEAFF. In nucleotides, the CDR3 is TGTGCCAGCTCACCCCAGGGACTAAACACTGAAGCTTTCTTT. The complete variable domain, with remaining parts taken from reference TRBV18 and TRBJ1-1, reads NAGVMQNPRHLVRRRGQEARLRCSPMKGHSHVYWYRQLPEEGLKFMVYLQKENIIDESGMPKERFSAEFPKEGPSILRIQQVVRGDSAAYFCASSPQGLNTEAFFGQGTRLTVV.

V and J are TRBV7-2 and TRBJ2-1, with TRBD2 matching over 8 bases. This CDR3 is 15 amino acids long. CDR1 and CDR2 from the germline V gene are SGHTA and FQGNSA. Trimming at V came to 1 base and at J to 9 bases, leaving 8 bases not matched to a gene. The CDR3 DNA sequence: TGTGCCAGCAGCTTAGATAGCGGGATTTTTGGTGAGCAGTTCTTC. Translation gives CASSLDSGIFGEQFF.

The chain is built from TRBV14 and TRBJ2-7, with 7 bases matching TRBD2. Germline V CDR1 and CDR2: SGHDN, FVKESK. V trimming: 1 base; J trimming: 0 bases; junction bases outside the gene matches: 6. This CDR3 is built from 16 residues. Here the CDR3 DNA reads TGTGCCAGCAGCCAAGGGTCTAGCGGACCCTCCTACGAGCAGTACTTC. Translated, it gives CASSQGSSGPSYEQYF. The variable domain in full, with the rest retrieved from reference TRBV14 and TRBJ2-7, is EAGVTQFPSHSVIEKGQTVTLRCDPISGHDNLYWYRRVMGKEIKFLLHFVKESKQDESGMPNNRFLAERTGGTYSTLKVQPAELEDSGVYFCASSQGSSGPSYEQYFGPGTRLTVT.